Presented here are 26 T cell receptor beta chains from one specimen sequenced in a study of response to subunit inactivated influenza vaccine. Each CDR3 protein is one row after TCRdb ran MiXCR on the RT-PCR reads. The repertoire holds roughly 570,000 distinct CDR3 sequences, with approximately 15% as singletons. The specimen was PBMCs from blood, collected approximately 13 days after vaccination. The receptors originated from a man aged 45-60 years who received an inactivated influenza vaccine.

Ten or more counts support this clonotype. The chain employs TRBV7-2 and TRBJ2-3, with TRBD2 matching 10 bases. The germline V gene has CDR1 SGHTA and CDR2 FQGNSA. J was trimmed by 1 base and V by 2 bases; bases with no gene match: 3. The CDR3 consists of 16 residues. The CDR3 DNA is TGTGCCAGCAGCTTACGCCTAGCGGGAGGCACAGATACGCAGTATTTT. It translates to CASSLRLAGGTDTQYF. Drawing the rest from reference TRBV7-2 and TRBJ2-3, the complete variable domain is GAGVSQSPSNKVTEKGKDVELRCDPISGHTALYWYRQSLGQGLEFLIYFQGNSAPDKSGLPSDRFSAERTGGSVSTLTIQRTQQEDSAVYLCASSLRLAGGTDTQYFGPGTRLTVL.

This clonotype was recorded a few times. CDR3 bases: TGTGCCAGCAGCCAAGAGCTAGCGGGAGATACAGATACGCAGTATTTT. This encodes CASSQELAGDTDTQYF. V is TRBV4-2 and J is TRBJ2-3; 10 nucleotides line up with TRBD2. The ends lost 0 bases at V and 3 bases at J; junction bases unmatched: 3. The CDR3 length is 16 residues. Germline loops: CDR1 LGHNA, CDR2 YNFKEQ.

Concerning this clonotype: Just one base apart from a much larger clone, this may be a read error. The chain joins TRBV6-5 to TRBJ2-4, with D hard to call. Germline lookup yields CDR1 MNHEY and CDR2 SVGAGI. The ends were cut back, 1 base at V and 2 bases at J, with 15 bases in the middle. There are 17 residues in the CDR3. The chain's CDR3 is CASSYLVQHLTKNIQYF. As DNA, the CDR3 is TGTGCCAGCAGTTACTTAGTACAGCATCTAACCAAAAACATTCAGTACTTC.

This clonotype was counted ten times or more. The chain combines TRBV20-1 with TRBJ2-1; TRBD2 agrees at 10 bases. Germline CDR1 reads DFQATT; CDR2 reads SNEGSKA (reference sequence). The CDR3 has 14 amino acids. With 5 bases clipped from V and 10 bases from J, the junction kept 11 bases outside the gene matches. The CDR3 DNA reads TGCAGTGCTGGACGAGCGGGAGGGGGAGACGAGCAGTTCTTC. It encodes CSAGRAGGGDEQFF.

The chain joins TRBV6-1 to TRBJ2-2; D is unclear. The V end lost 5 bases, the J end lost 6 bases, and 13 bases lay between the germline ends. Germline V gives CDR1 MNHNS, CDR2 SASEGT. This CDR3 spans 14 amino acids. CDR3 residues: CASSKPGTAGELFF. The CDR3 DNA follows: TGTGCCAGCAGTAAGCCAGGAACAGCCGGGGAGCTGTTTTTT.

In this sample, this clonotype turned up a few times. The chain recombines TRBV6-1 with TRBJ1-3; D is perhaps TRBD1 (6 bases). The CDR3 consists of 14 residues. Germline V gene lookup returns CDR1 MNHNS and CDR2 SASEGT. V dropped 5 bases and J dropped 4 bases, with 12 bases sitting between them. The CDR3 here is CASSRDITGNTIYF. In nucleotides, the CDR3 is TGTGCCAGCAGTAGGGACATTACCGGAAACACCATATATTTT.

The chain has TRBV6-5 and TRBJ1-5; the D is unclear. Germline values: CDR1 MNHEY, CDR2 SVGAGI. Deletions cut 0 bases from V and 4 bases from J, with 10 bases between. The CDR3 is 15 amino acids. CDR3 loop: CASSYSSGYNQPQHF. DNA for the CDR3: TGTGCCAGCAGTTACTCGAGCGGATATAATCAGCCCCAGCATTTT.

This clonotype was counted ten times or more. The rearrangement uses TRBV7-9 and TRBJ2-5; D is perhaps TRBD1 (6 bases). The CDR3 extends over 13 amino acids. The germline V gene has CDR1 SEHNR and CDR2 FQNEAQ (reference sequence). Between the trimmed V and J ends, which lost 4 bases and 6 bases, there was a span of 12 bases. In DNA, the CDR3 is TGTGCCAGCAGCTCACAGGGAAGGCAGACCCAGTACTTC. Protein: CASSSQGRQTQYF.

This clonotype was seen more than once but under ten times. The chain uses TRBV7-2 and TRBJ2-2; TRBD1 is a possible D gene (6 bases). The germline gives CDR1 SGHTA, CDR2 FQGNSA. The V and J ends lost 2 bases and 0 bases respectively, with 7 bases between them. The CDR3 sequence is 15 residues long. DNA for the CDR3: TGTGCCAGCAGCTTAAAGGGGGCGAACACCGGGGAGCTGTTTTTT. Its protein is CASSLKGANTGELFF.

This sequence joins TRBV15 and TRBJ2-1; 8 nucleotides line up with TRBD2. CDR3 size: 15 residues. Trimming cost V 6 bases and J 10 bases; bases outside gene matches: 14. Germline V gene lookup returns CDR1 LNHNV and CDR2 YYDKDF (reference sequence). CDR3 coding DNA: TGTGCCACCAGGAGGACGGGAGGGCGAGCTAGAGAGCAGTTCTTC. Its translation: CATRRTGGRAREQFF.

The rearrangement joins TRBV10-3 to TRBJ2-7; D remains unclear. Trimming pared 10 bases from V and 6 bases from J, leaving 16 bases between. The CDR3 totals 12 residues. The V gene's germline CDR1 is ENHRY and CDR2 SYGVKD. The CDR3 nucleotides read TGTGCCACCTCGGAAGGGCTGGGCGAGCAGTACTTC. It is translated as CATSEGLGEQYF.

V is TRBV10-3 and J is TRBJ1-6; the D is unclear. This CDR3 has 19 amino acids. Germline CDR1 reads ENHRY; CDR2 reads SYGVKD. Trimming shortened V by 3 bases and J by 6 bases, and 24 bases separated the two germline ends. The CDR3 sequence: CAISDPSGSAVTGNSPLHF. The CDR3 nucleotides are TGTGCCATCAGTGACCCCTCGGGGTCGGCGGTAACGGGTAATTCACCCCTCCACTTT.

The chain has TRBV2 and TRBJ2-6; 8 positions agree with TRBD1. Germline V gene sequence: CDR1 SNHLY, CDR2 FYNNEI. With V trimmed by 5 bases and J by 0 bases, 9 bases remained unmatched. This CDR3 is built from 18 residues. CDR3: CASSSTGAHSSGANVLTF. In DNA, the CDR3 is TGTGCCAGCAGTTCGACAGGGGCCCATTCCTCTGGGGCCAACGTCCTGACTTTC.

This sequence joins TRBV5-6 and TRBJ2-1; the D is unclear. CDR1 and CDR2 from the germline V gene are SGHDT and YYEEEE. The CDR3 extends over 15 amino acids. Trimming shortened V by 4 bases and J by 5 bases, and 16 bases separated the two germline ends. CDR3 sequence (DNA): TGTGCCAGCAGCCAAGATCCCGGGTCCCACAATGAGCAGTTCTTC. Translating gives CASSQDPGSHNEQFF.

The chain employs TRBV19 and TRBJ2-2; a possible D gene is TRBD2 (5 bases). V lost 3 bases to trimming and J lost 5 bases, with 13 bases between them. CDR1 and CDR2 from the germline V gene are LNHDA and SQIVND (reference sequence). CDR3 length: 15 residues. The CDR3 DNA reads as TGTGCCAGTAGTATGGAGGTAGCGCGGACCGGGGAGCTGTTTTTT. It translates to CASSMEVARTGELFF.

Many counts were recorded for this clonotype. The chain joins TRBV5-1 to TRBJ2-7; no reliable D call. Per the germline V gene, CDR1 is SGHRS and CDR2 is YFSETQ. This CDR3 is 14 amino acids long. With 0 bases removed from V and 2 bases from J, the gap between germline ends came to 9 bases. The CDR3 nucleotides read TGCGCCAGCAGCTTGGAAGGCAGAACCTACGAGCAGTACTTC. It translates to CASSLEGRTYEQYF.

This clonotype was counted between two and nine times. The CDR3 protein is CATSNGTRLYEQYF. The CDR3 DNA is TGTGCCACCAGCAATGGGACTAGACTCTACGAGCAGTACTTC. This chain uses TRBV15 with TRBJ2-7; 8 bases are a match to TRBD2. Trimming cost V 4 bases and J 3 bases; bases outside gene matches: 5. The CDR3 loop spans 14 amino acids. The germline V gene has CDR1 LNHNV and CDR2 YYDKDF (reference sequence).

This clonotype was seen a few times. The gene calls are TRBV5-6 and TRBJ2-5; 7 bases match TRBD2. The germline CDR1 and CDR2 sequences are SGHDT and YYEEEE. Trimming took 4 bases from V and 2 from J; bases not matched to a gene: 11. The CDR3 sequence is 16 residues long. The CDR3 here is CASSQYGAGRQETQYF. The CDR3 DNA follows: TGTGCCAGCAGCCAGTACGGAGCGGGGAGGCAAGAGACCCAGTACTTC.

This clonotype was detected many times. The V call is TRBV12-3 or TRBV12-4, the J call TRBJ2-7, with TRBD2 matching over 8 bases. This CDR3 region has 14 residues. The ends lost 5 bases at V and 2 bases at J; junction bases unmatched: 5. This chain's CDR3 is CASSPGLVTYEQYF. The CDR3 nucleotides are TGTGCCAGCAGTCCGGGACTAGTGACCTACGAGCAGTACTTC.

V and J are TRBV30 and TRBJ1-6; D not resolved. Germline V gives CDR1 GTSNPN, CDR2 SVGIG (reference sequence). The V and J ends lost 4 bases and 0 bases respectively, with 13 bases between them. The CDR3 is 16 residues long. CDR3 residues: CAWTVGSLSYNSPLHF. The CDR3 DNA sequence: TGTGCCTGGACCGTGGGAAGCCTCTCCTATAATTCACCCCTCCACTTT.

This clonotype was seen a handful of times. The rearrangement joins TRBV4-3 to TRBJ2-7; either TRBD1 or TRBD2 may supply D (5 bases each). V was cut by 0 bases and J by 1 base, with 10 bases left in between. CDR3 length: 15 amino acids. Germline V gene sequence: CDR1 LGHNA, CDR2 YSLEER. In nucleotides, the CDR3 is TGCGCCAGCAGCCAAGATTTGGGACGGTCCTACGAGCAGTACTTC. Translation: CASSQDLGRSYEQYF.

This clonotype was picked up a small number of times. The chain recombines TRBV12-3 or TRBV12-4 with TRBJ2-3; 8 bases are shared with TRBD2. The CDR3 runs 14 residues. The trim removed 4 bases at V and 5 bases at J, leaving 5 bases unmatched. Here the CDR3 reads CASSSRGGRDTQYF. The CDR3 DNA sequence: TGTGCCAGCAGTTCCCGGGGGGGTAGAGATACGCAGTATTTT.

The V gene is TRBV7-8, the J gene TRBJ2-1; maybe TRBD2 (6 bases). Trimming cost V 5 bases and J 6 bases, with 14 bases left between them. Germline loops: CDR1 SGHVS, CDR2 FQNEAQ. This CDR3 is built from 14 residues. Here the CDR3 reads CASSPGLGINEQFF. CDR3 sequence (DNA): TGTGCCAGCAGCCCGGGACTGGGAATCAATGAGCAGTTCTTC.

On this clonotype itself: The germline gene is not matched at one end of the junction; a read error may be the cause. The gene calls are TRBV3-1 and TRBJ2-6, with a possible D match to TRBD1 (5 bases). From germline, CDR1 is LGHDT and CDR2 YNNKEL (reference sequence). The CDR3 has 17 residues. The CDR3 loop is CASSQVTSPTGANVVTF. Here the CDR3 DNA reads TGTGCCAGCAGCCAAGTCACGAGCCCCACTGGGGCCAACGTCGTGACTTTC.

This clonotype has ten or more counts. The chain has TRBV7-9 and TRBJ1-2, with 9 bases matching TRBD1. Germline V gene data show CDR1 as SEHNR and CDR2 as FQNEAQ (reference sequence). Trimming took 1 base from V and 4 from J; bases not matched to a gene: 1. The CDR3 is made up of 14 amino acids. The chain's CDR3 is CASSLGQGGYGYTF. The CDR3, as DNA: TGTGCCAGCAGCTTAGGACAGGGGGGCTATGGCTACACCTTC.

This chain joins TRBV28 and TRBJ1-4; D is perhaps TRBD1 (6 bases). V lost 2 bases, J lost 5 bases, and 9 bases lay in between. The CDR3 totals 14 residues. Germline V gives CDR1 MDHEN, CDR2 SYDVKM. CDR3 in amino acids: CASSLVQGNEKLFF. The CDR3 DNA reads as TGTGCCAGCAGTTTAGTCCAGGGGAATGAAAAACTGTTTTTT.